A single T cell receptor (beta chain) is shown here with its context. The record originates from a study of blood T cell repertoires in COVID-19. Some clones are missing from TCRdb's copy, which holds only in-frame ones; the method was immunoSEQ multiplex PCR. Among 99,000 or so clones listed, 81% were seen once. The CDR3 consists of 14 residues. Per germline, CDR1 SEHNR and CDR2 FQNEAQ (reference sequence). The germline V and J ends were trimmed by 1 base and 3 bases, with 9 bases remaining between them. This sequence was found in a woman in her 70s with acute or convalescent COVID-19. The specimen was peripheral blood. The chain uses TRBV7-9 and TRBJ1-1, with TRBD1 as a possible D gene (5 bases). The CDR3, as DNA: TGTGCCAGCAGCTTAGGGGCGGGGGACACTGAAGCTTTCTTT. Amino acid sequence: CASSLGAGDTEAFF.